A selection of T cell receptor beta chains follows, all from one sample in a study of cytomegalovirus exposure and HLA in healthy donors. The data were produced by immunoSEQ multiplex PCR, yet TCRdb's version contains in-frame clones alone and is incomplete. The table lists about 200,000 clones, around 73% of them singletons. Specimen: PBMCs. These receptors originate from a woman aged 25 to 39 in good health and CMV-seronegative. Each CDR3 is given with its conserved first and last residue. A D gene is named only where the DNA matches it firmly. Part of the rows lack a size; the others show once, few, many or a class for expanded clones.

. TRBJ1-2 TRBD1 TRBV6-5 15 TGTGCCAGCAGTTACTACGACAGGGGGGGTTATGGCTACACCTTC CASSYYDRGGYGYTF
. TRBJ2-7 TRBD1 TRBV7-8 14 TGTGCCAGCAGCCAAGGGGGCAGGGTAGGCGAGCAGTACTTC CASSQGGRVGEQYF
. TRBJ2-5 . TRBV28 14 TGTGCCAGCAGTTTAACCCAGTCTTCGGAGACCCAGTACTTC CASSLTQSSETQYF
. TRBJ1-5 . TRBV6-5 16 TGTGCCAGCAGTTACTCGGCCGGGAGGCTCGATCAGCCCCAGCATTTT CASSYSAGRLDQPQHF
. TRBJ2-2 . TRBV7-3 15 TGTGCCAGCAGCTTGGGCCGATCGAACACCGGGGAGCTGTTTTTT CASSLGRSNTGELFF
. TRBJ2-2 TRBD1 TRBV27 15 TGTGCCAGCAGTTTCCGGACAGGGCTGGCCGGGGAGCTGTTTTTT CASSFRTGLAGELFF
. TRBJ2-7 TRBD2 TRBV11-2 15 TGTGCCAGCAGCGCCACTAGCGGGACTTTCTACGAGCAGTACTTC CASSATSGTFYEQYF
few TRBJ2-1 TRBD1 TRBV5-1 14 TGCGCCAGCAGCTGGGGGACAGGGGGCAATGAGCAGTTCTTC CASSWGTGGNEQFF
. TRBJ2-7 TRBD1 TRBV5-6 14 TGTGCCAGCAGCTTGGTCGGACAGGGCTACGAGCAGTACTTC CASSLVGQGYEQYF
few TRBJ1-1 . TRBV6-6 14 TGTGCCAGCATACAGCAGTTAATGAACACTGAAGCTTTCTTT CASIQQLMNTEAFF